This TCR beta chain is from a study of T-cell reconstitution after alpha-beta-depleted transplantation in children. This clonotype was seen a handful of times. The CDR3 is 13 amino acids. CDR1 is MNHEY and CDR2 is SVGEGT in the germline V gene. J was trimmed by 7 bases and V by 7 bases; bases with no gene match: 8. Unique molecular identifiers featured in how the TCRbeta library was prepared. One entry per CDR3 protein, called by TCRdb with MiXCR from the PCR reads. This table holds some 530,000 distinct CDR3 sequences, around 13% found once. The sequence was collected from a human donor who donated a stem cell graft to a child with combined immunodeficiency. The V call is TRBV6-2 or TRBV6-3, the J call TRBJ1-1, with TRBD1 matching 8 bases. The sequencing used PBMCs from the stem cell graft donor, collected from the stem cell graft. The CDR3 sequence is CASNRDRIYEAFF. CDR3 in DNA: TGTGCCAGCAATAGGGACAGGATTTATGAAGCTTTCTTT.